Following are 12 T cell receptor beta chains from one sample sequenced in a study of T cell responses to AZD1222 COVID-19 vaccine. The repertoire was sequenced with immunoSEQ multiplex PCR; TCRdb's copy has only in-frame clones and lacks some. The table has about 57,000 clones, around 88% seen once; the top ten hold 16%. The sequences come from peripheral blood, collected on day 0 of AZD1222 vaccination. The source is an adult in good health.

V and J are TRBV29-1 and TRBJ2-1; 10 bases fit TRBD2. The CDR3 covers 15 residues. The germline V gene has CDR1 SQVTM and CDR2 ANQGSEA. After removal of 7 bases from V and 0 bases from J, the junction contained 6 bases not matched to a gene. CDR3 nucleotides: TGCAGCGCCAGAGCTAGCGGGAGCTCCTACAATGAGCAGTTCTTC. Residues: CSARASGSSYNEQFF.

The rearrangement joins TRBV5-1 to TRBJ2-1; 7 nucleotides align to TRBD2. Per germline, CDR1 SGHRS and CDR2 YFSETQ. The CDR3 runs to 15 residues. J was trimmed by 3 bases and V by 0 bases; bases with no gene match: 3. The CDR3 DNA sequence: TGCGCCAGCAGCTTGGGGGCGGGAGACTACAATGAGCAGTTCTTC. The encoded protein is CASSLGAGDYNEQFF. Based on the CDR3 plus reference TRBV5-1 and TRBJ2-1, the full variable domain is KAGVTQTPRYLIKTRGQQVTLSCSPISGHRSVSWYQQTPGQGLQFLFEYFSETQRNKGNFPGRFSGRQFSNSRSEMNVSTLELGDSALYLCASSLGAGDYNEQFFGPGTRLTVL.

The genes are TRBV30 and TRBJ1-2; no definite D call. The CDR3 runs 12 residues. V was cut by 5 bases and J by 3 bases, with 10 bases left in between. Germline V gene lookup returns CDR1 GTSNPN and CDR2 SVGIG (reference sequence). The CDR3 sequence: CAWETRYYGYTF. For the CDR3, the DNA is TGTGCCTGGGAGACACGCTACTATGGCTACACCTTC.

The rearrangement joins TRBV4-3 to TRBJ1-1; 7 bases are a match to TRBD1. The germline gives CDR1 LGHNA, CDR2 YSLEER. CDR3 size: 16 residues. V shed 4 bases and J 5 bases; nucleotides not matched to a gene: 13. The CDR3, as DNA: TGCGCCAGCAGCCCGCATAGACAGGGAAGAGGGACTGAAGCTTTCTTT. It encodes CASSPHRQGRGTEAFF.

The chain couples TRBV4-2 to TRBJ2-4; perhaps TRBD2 as D (6 bases). The CDR3 contains 14 residues. Germline lookup yields CDR1 LGHNA and CDR2 YNFKEQ. V lost 4 bases, J lost 10 bases, and 17 bases lay in between. CDR3 sequence: CASSPSTVGGIQYF. CDR3 coding DNA: TGTGCCAGCAGCCCCTCCACAGTGGGAGGAATTCAGTACTTC.

The chain carries TRBV4-3 and TRBJ1-2, with a tentative D call TRBD1 (5 bases). Trimming left V 0 bases short and J 4 bases short, with 15 bases between. CDR1 and CDR2 (germline): LGHNA, YSLEER. This CDR3 spans 16 amino acids. For the CDR3, the DNA is TGCGCCAGCAGCCAAGATCCCGGCAGGGCCGGCTATGGCTACACCTTC. The encoded protein is CASSQDPGRAGYGYTF.

The rearrangement joins TRBV5-1 to TRBJ2-2, with a tentative D call TRBD1 (6 bases). The CDR3 totals 20 residues. The germline V gene encodes CDR1 SGHRS and CDR2 YFSETQ. Trimming took 0 bases from V and 3 from J, leaving 24 bases between them. The CDR3 reads CASSLGMTGGLEVDTGELFF. CDR3 DNA sequence: TGCGCCAGCAGCTTGGGAATGACAGGCGGACTTGAGGTGGACACCGGGGAGCTGTTTTTT.

The chain employs TRBV7-9 and TRBJ2-5, with TRBD2 matching 7 bases. V shed 5 bases and J 14 bases; nucleotides not matched to a gene: 11. The CDR3 runs 12 residues. Germline CDR1 is SEHNR and CDR2 is FQNEAQ (reference sequence). The CDR3 spells CASSPELGLVYF. CDR3 nucleotide sequence: TGTGCCAGCAGCCCGGAGCTCGGACTAGTCTACTTC. The variable domain in full, with the rest retrieved from reference TRBV7-9 and TRBJ2-5, is DTGVSQNPRHKITKRGQNVTFRCDPISEHNRLYWYRQTLGQGPEFLTYFQNEAQLEKSRLLSDRFSAERPKGSFSTLEIQRTEQGDSAMYLCASSPELGLVYFGPGTRLLVL.

This clone appeared a few times. The chain links TRBV6-2 or TRBV6-3 to TRBJ2-1; TRBD2 matches 10 bases. The germline V gene encodes CDR1 MNHEY and CDR2 SVGEGT. The CDR3 sequence is 17 residues long. V lost 0 bases and J lost 6; bases outside the gene matches: 8. DNA for the CDR3: TGTGCCAGCAGTTACTCTCGGCTAGCGGGAGCCGGCAATGAGCAGTTCTTC. It specifies CASSYSRLAGAGNEQFF.

This chain connects TRBV4-3 to TRBJ2-2; D ambiguous. V dropped 0 bases and J dropped 0 bases, with 11 bases sitting between them. CDR1 is LGHNA, CDR2 YSLEER, per germline. The CDR3 is 17 residues long. The CDR3: CASSQEVMAANTGELFF. In DNA form, the CDR3 reads TGCGCCAGCAGCCAAGAGGTTATGGCGGCGAACACCGGGGAGCTGTTTTTT.

This chain links TRBV28 with TRBJ2-1, with TRBD1 identical over 8 bases. This CDR3 spans 16 amino acids. Germline CDR1 MDHEN, CDR2 SYDVKM. The J segment lost 4 bases and the V segment lost 2 bases, leaving 7 bases of the junction unmatched. In DNA form, the CDR3 reads TGTGCCAGCAGTTTAGAACCTGGACAGGGTTACAATGAGCAGTTCTTC. It is translated as CASSLEPGQGYNEQFF.

The chain combines TRBV5-1 with TRBJ1-4; the match to TRBD1 covers 7 bases. V lost 3 bases, J lost 5 bases, and 4 bases stayed unmatched. CDR3 length equals 14 residues. Germline V gene data show CDR1 as SGHRS and CDR2 as YFSETQ. The CDR3: CASSWGTENEKLFF. DNA of the CDR3: TGCGCCAGCAGCTGGGGGACAGAAAATGAAAAACTGTTTTTT. The variable domain in full, completed from reference TRBV5-1 and TRBJ1-4, reads KAGVTQTPRYLIKTRGQQVTLSCSPISGHRSVSWYQQTPGQGLQFLFEYFSETQRNKGNFPGRFSGRQFSNSRSEMNVSTLELGDSALYLCASSWGTENEKLFFGSGTQLSVL.